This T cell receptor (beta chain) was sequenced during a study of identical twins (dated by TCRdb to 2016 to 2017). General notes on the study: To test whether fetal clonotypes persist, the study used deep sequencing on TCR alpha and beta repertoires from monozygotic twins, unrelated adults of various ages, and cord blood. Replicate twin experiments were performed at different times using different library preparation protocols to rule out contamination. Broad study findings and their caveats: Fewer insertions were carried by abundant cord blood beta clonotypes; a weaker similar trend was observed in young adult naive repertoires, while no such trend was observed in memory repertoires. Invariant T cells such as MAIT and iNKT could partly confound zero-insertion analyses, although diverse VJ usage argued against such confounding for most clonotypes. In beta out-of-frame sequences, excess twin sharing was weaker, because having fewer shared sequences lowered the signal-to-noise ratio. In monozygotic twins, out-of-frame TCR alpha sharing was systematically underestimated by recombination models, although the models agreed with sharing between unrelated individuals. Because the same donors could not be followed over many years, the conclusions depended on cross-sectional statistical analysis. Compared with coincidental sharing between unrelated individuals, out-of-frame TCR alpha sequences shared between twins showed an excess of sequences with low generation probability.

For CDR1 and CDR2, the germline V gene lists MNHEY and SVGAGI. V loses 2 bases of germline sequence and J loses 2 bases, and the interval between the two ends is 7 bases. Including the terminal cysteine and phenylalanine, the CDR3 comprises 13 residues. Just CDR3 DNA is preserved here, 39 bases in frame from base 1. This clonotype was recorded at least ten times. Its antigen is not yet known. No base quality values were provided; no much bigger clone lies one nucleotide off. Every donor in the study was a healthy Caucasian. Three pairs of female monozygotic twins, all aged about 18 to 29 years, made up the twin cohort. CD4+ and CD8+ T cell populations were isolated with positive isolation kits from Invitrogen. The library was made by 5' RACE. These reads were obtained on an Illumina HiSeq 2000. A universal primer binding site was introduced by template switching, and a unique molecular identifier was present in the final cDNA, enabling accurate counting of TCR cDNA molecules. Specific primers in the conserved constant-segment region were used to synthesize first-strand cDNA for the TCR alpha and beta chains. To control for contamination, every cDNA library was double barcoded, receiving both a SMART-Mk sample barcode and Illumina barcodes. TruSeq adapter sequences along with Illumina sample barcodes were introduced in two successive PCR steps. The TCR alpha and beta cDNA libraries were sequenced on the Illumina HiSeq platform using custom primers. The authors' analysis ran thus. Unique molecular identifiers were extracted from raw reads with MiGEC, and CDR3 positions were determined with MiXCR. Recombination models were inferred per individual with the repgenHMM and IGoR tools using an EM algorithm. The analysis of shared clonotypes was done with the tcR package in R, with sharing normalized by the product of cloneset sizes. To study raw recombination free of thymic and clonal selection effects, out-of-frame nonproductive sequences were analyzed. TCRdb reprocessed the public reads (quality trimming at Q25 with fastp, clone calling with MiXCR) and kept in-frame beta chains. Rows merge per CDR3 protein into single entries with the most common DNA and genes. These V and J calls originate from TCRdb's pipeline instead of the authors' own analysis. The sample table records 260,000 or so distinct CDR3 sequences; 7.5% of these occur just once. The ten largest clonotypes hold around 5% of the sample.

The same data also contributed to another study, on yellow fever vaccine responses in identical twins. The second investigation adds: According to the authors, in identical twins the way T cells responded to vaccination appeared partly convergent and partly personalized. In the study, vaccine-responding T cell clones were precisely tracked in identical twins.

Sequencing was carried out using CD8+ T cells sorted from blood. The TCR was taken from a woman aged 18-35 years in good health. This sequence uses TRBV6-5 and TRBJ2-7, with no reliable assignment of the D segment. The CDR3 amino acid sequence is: CASSYDETYEQYF. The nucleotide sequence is TGTGCCAGCAGTTACGACGAAACCTACGAGCAGTACTTC.